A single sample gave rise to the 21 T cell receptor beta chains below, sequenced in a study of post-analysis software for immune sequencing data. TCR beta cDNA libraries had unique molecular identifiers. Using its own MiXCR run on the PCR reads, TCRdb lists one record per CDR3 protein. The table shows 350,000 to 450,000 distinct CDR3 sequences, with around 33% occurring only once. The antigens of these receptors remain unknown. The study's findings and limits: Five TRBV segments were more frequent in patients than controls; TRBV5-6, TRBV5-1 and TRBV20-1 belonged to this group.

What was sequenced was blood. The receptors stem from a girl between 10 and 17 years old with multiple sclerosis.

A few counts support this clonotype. The CDR3 here is CASSPQPTNEKLFF. The CDR3 DNA reads as TGCGCCAGCAGCCCCCAGCCAACTAATGAAAAACTGTTTTTT. The chain recombines TRBV4-1 with TRBJ1-4; D not resolved. The V gene's germline CDR1 is MGHRA and CDR2 YSYEKL. V lost 4 bases and J lost 0, with 6 bases in between. The CDR3 extends over 14 amino acids.

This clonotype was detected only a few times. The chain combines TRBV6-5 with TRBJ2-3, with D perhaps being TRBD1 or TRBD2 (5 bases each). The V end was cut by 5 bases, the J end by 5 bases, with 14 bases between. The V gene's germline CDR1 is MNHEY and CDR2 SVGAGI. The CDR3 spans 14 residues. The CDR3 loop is CASSTGPSGDTQYF. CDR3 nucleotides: TGTGCCAGCAGTACGGGGCCCTCAGGAGATACGCAGTATTTT.

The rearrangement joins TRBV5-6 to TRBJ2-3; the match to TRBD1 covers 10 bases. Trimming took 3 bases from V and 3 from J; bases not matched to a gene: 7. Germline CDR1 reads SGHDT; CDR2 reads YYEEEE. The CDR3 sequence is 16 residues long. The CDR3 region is CASSYGQGVRTDTQYF. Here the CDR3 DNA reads TGTGCCAGCAGCTACGGACAGGGGGTGAGGACAGATACGCAGTATTTT.

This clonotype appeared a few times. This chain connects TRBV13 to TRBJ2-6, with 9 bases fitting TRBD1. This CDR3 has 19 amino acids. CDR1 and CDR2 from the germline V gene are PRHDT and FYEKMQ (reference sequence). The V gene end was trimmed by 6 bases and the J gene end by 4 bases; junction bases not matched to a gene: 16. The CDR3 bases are TGTGCCAGCAGTTCTATTACCGGGACAGGGTTAAGAGGGGCCAACGTCCTGACTTTC. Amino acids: CASSSITGTGLRGANVLTF.

This CDR3 is CSVVSNYGYTF. CDR3 in DNA: TGCAGCGTGGTGTCTAACTATGGCTACACCTTC. The rearrangement links TRBV29-1 to TRBJ1-2; no reliable D call. V lost 6 bases, J lost 0 bases, and 5 bases lay in between. Germline CDR1 SQVTM, CDR2 ANQGSEA. CDR3 size: 11 residues.

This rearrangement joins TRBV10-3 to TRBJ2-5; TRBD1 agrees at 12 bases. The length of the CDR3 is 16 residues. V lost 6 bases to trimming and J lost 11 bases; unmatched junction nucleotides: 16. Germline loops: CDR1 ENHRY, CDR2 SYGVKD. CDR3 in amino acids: CAISSRDRGRVMEQYF. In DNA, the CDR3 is TGTGCCATCAGCTCCCGGGACAGGGGGCGGGTGATGGAGCAGTACTTC.

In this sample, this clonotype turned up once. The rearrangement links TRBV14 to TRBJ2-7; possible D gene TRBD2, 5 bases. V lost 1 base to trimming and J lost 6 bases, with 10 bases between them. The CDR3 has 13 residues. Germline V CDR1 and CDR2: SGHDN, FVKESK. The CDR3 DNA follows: TGTGCCAGCAGCCAAGTTGTGGGGAGCGAGCAGTACTTC. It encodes CASSQVVGSEQYF.

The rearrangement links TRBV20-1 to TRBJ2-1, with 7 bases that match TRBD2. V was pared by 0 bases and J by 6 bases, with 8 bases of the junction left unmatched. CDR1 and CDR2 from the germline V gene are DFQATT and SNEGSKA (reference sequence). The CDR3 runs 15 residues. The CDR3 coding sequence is TGCAGTGCTAGAGATAGGCAGCGGGGAGGCAATGAGCAGTTCTTC. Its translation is CSARDRQRGGNEQFF.

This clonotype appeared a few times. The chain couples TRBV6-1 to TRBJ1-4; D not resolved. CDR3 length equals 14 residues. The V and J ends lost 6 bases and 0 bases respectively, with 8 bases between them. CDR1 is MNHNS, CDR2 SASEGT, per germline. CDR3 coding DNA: TGTGCCAGCAGGGCGGCAGCAACTAATGAAAAACTGTTTTTT. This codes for CASRAAATNEKLFF.

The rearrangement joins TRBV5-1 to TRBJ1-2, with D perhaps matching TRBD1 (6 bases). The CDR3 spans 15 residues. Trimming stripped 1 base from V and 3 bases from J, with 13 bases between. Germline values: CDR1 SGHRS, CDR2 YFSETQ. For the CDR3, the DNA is TGCGCCAGCAGCTTGTGGCCAGGGGCGGACTATGGCTACACCTTC. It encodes CASSLWPGADYGYTF.

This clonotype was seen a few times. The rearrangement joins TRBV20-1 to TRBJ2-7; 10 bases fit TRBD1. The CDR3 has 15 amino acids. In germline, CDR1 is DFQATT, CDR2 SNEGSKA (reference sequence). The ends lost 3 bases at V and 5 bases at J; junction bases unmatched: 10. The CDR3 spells CSARRRQGARHEQYF. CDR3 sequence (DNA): TGCAGTGCTAGGAGGAGACAGGGGGCGCGACACGAGCAGTACTTC.

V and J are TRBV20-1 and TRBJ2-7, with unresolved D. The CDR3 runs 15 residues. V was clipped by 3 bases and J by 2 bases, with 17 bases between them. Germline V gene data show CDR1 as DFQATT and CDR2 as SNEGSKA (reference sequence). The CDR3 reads CSASMPSLPTYEQYF. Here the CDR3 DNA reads TGCAGTGCTAGTATGCCTAGTTTGCCTACCTACGAGCAGTACTTC.

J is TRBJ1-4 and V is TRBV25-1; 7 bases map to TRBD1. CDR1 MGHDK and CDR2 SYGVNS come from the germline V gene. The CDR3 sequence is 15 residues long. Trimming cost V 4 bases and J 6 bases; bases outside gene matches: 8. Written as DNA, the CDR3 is TGTGCCAGCAGTGCCCCAGGGGGAAGAGATGAAAAACTGTTTTTT. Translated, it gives CASSAPGGRDEKLFF.

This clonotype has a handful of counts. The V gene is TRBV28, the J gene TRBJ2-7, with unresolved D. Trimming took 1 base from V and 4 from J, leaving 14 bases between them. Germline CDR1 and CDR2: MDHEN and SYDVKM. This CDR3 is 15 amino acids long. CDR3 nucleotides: TGTGCCAGCAGTTTATTGGGCACCGCCGGGTACGAGCAGTACTTC. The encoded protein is CASSLLGTAGYEQYF.

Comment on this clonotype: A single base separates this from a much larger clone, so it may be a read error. CDR3 loop: CAGSLVVSMGEQYF. CDR3 coding DNA: TGTGCCGGCAGCTTAGTTGTTAGCATGGGCGAGCAGTACTTC. V is TRBV7-2 and J is TRBJ2-7; D is undetermined. The V gene's germline CDR1 is SGHTA and CDR2 FQGNSA. CDR3 length equals 14 residues.

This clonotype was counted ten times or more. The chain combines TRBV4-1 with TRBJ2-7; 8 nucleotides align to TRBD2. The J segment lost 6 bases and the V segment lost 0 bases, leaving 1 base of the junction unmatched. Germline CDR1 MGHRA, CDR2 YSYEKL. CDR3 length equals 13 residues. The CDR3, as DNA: TGCGCCAGCAGCCAAGATCGGGAGGGCGAGCAGTACTTC. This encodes CASSQDREGEQYF.

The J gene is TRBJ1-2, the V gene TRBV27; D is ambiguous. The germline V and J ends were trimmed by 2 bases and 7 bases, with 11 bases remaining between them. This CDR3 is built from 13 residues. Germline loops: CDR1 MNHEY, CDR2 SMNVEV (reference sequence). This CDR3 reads CASSLVGSGGYTF. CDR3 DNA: TGTGCCAGCAGTTTAGTAGGGTCAGGTGGCTACACCTTC.

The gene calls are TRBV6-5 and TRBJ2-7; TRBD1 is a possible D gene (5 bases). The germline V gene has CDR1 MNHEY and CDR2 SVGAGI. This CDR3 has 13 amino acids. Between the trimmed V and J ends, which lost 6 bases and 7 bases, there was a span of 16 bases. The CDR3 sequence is CASRKDTPGEQYF. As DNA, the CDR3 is TGTGCCAGCAGAAAGGACACCCCAGGGGAGCAGTACTTC.

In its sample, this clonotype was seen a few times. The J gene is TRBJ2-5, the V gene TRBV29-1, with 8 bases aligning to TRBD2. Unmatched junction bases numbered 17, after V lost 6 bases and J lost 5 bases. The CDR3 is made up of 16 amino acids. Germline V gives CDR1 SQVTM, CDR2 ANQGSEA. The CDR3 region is CSVKPSGGLVAETQYF. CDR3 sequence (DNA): TGCAGCGTCAAGCCCTCGGGGGGACTAGTGGCGGAGACCCAGTACTTC.

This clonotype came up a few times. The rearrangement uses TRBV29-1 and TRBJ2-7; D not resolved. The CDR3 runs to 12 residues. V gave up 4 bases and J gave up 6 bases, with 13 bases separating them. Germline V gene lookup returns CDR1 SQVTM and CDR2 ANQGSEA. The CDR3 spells CSVAEMRSEQYF. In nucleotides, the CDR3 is TGCAGCGTTGCGGAGATGCGCTCCGAGCAGTACTTC.

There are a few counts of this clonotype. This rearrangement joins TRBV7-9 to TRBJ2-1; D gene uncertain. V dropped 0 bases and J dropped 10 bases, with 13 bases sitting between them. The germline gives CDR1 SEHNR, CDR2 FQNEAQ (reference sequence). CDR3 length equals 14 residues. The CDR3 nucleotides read TGTGCCAGCAGCTTAGCCTTGGGCCCCGAGGAGCAGTTCTTC. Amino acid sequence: CASSLALGPEEQFF. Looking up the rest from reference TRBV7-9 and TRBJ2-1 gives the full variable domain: DTGVSQNPRHKITKRGQNVTFRCDPISEHNRLYWYRQTLGQGPEFLTYFQNEAQLEKSRLLSDRFSAERPKGSFSTLEIQRTEQGDSAMYLCASSLALGPEEQFFGPGTRLTVL.